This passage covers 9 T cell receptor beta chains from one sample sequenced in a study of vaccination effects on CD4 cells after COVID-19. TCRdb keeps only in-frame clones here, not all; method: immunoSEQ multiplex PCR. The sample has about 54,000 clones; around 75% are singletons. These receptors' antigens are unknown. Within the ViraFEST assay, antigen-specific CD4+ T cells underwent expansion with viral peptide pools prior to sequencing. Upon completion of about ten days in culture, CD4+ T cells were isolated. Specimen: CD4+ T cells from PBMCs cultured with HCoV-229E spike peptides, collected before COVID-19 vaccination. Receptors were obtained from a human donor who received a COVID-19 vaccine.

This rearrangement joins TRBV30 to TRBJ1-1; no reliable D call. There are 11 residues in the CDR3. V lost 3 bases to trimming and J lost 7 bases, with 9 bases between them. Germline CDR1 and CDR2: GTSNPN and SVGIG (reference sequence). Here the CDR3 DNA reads TGTGCCTGGAGGGGGAGGATTGAAGCTTTCTTT. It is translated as CAWRGRIEAFF.

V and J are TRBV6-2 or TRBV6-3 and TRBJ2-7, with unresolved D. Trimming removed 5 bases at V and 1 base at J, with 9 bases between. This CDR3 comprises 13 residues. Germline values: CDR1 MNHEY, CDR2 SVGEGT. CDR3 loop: CASSLKLSYEQYV. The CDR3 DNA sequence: TGTGCCAGCAGTCTCAAATTGTCCTACGAGCAGTACGTC.

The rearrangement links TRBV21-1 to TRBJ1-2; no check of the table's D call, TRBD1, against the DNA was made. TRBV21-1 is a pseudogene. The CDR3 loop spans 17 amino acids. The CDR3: CASSPLQGACANYGYTF. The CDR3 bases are TGTGCCAGCAGCCCCCTGCAGGGGGCCTGCGCTAACTATGGCTACACCTTC.

The CDR3 sequence is CASSYSGPTSAEAFF. The CDR3, as DNA: TGTGCCAGCAGTTACTCAGGGCCAACGTCTGCTGAAGCTTTCTTT. The chain employs TRBV6-2 or TRBV6-3 and TRBJ1-1; D gene unclear. Per germline, CDR1 MNHEY and CDR2 SVGEGT. This CDR3 region has 15 residues. The ends were cut back, 0 bases at V and 6 bases at J, with 14 bases in the middle.

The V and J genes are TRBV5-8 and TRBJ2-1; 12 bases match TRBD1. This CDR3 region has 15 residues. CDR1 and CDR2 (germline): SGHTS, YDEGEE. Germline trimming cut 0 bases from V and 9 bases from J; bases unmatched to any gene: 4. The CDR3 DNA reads TGTGCCAGCAGCTTGGTTGGGACAGGGGGCTTTGAGCAGTTCTTC. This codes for CASSLVGTGGFEQFF.

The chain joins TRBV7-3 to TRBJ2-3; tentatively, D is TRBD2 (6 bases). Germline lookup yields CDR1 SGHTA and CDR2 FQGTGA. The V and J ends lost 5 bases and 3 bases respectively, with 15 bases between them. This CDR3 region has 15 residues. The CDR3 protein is CASSMAGGWTDTQYF. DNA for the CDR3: TGTGCCAGCAGCATGGCCGGGGGTTGGACAGATACGCAGTATTTT.

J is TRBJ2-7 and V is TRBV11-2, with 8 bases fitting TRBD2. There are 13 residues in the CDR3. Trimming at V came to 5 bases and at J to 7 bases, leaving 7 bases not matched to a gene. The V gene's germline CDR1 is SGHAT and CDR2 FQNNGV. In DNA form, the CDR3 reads TGTGCCAGCAGCGGCGGGGGGATCTTAGAGCAGTACGTC. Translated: CASSGGGILEQYV.

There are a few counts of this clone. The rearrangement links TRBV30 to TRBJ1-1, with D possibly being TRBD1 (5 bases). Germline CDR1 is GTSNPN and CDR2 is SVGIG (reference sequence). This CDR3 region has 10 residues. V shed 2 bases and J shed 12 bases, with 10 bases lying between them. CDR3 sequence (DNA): TGTGCCTGGAGTCTGACAGAGACTTTCTTT. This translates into CAWSLTETFF.

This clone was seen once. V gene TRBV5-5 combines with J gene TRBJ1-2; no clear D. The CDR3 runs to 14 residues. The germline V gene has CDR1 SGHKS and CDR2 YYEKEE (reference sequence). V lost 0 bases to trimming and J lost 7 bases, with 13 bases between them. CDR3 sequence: CASSLAPLTSGYTF. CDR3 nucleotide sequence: TGTGCCAGCAGCTTGGCGCCTCTAACTAGTGGCTACACCTTC.